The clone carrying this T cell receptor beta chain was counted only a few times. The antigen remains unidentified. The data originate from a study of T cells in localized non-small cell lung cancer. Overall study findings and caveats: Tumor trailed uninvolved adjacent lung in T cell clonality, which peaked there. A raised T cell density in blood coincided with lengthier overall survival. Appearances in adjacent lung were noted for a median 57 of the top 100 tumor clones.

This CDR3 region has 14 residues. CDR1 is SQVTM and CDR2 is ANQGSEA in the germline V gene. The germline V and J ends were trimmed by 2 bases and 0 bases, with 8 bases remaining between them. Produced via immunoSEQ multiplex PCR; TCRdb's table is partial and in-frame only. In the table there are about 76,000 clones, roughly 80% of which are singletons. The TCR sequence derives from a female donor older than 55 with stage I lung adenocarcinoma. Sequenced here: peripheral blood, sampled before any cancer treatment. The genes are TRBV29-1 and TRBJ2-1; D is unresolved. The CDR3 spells CSVERHNSYNEQFF. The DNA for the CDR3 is TGCAGCGTTGAACGCCATAACTCCTACAATGAGCAGTTCTTC.